What follows is one T cell receptor beta chain and its context. Many counts were recorded for this clonotype. Which antigen it targets is not known. Per-base qualities were not stored, and no clone one base away is much larger. The data originate from a study of T cells in Graves' hyperthyroidism and ophthalmopathy (dated by TCRdb to about 2019). Some background on the complete study: Peripheral blood samples were taken at the time of initial diagnosis, prior to any treatment. A discovery cohort of about 100 patients, roughly 40 with Graves' ophthalmopathy and 57 with stable Graves' hyperthyroidism, was used to find distinguishing TCR V-J signatures. Whether ophthalmopathy could be predicted prospectively was tested in an independent validation cohort made up of 18 hyperthyroidism patients plus 17 patients who later progressed to ophthalmopathy. For training and testing, the 100 or so patients in the discovery cohort were randomly divided in a 7:3 ratio. Thyroid tissue and blood T-cell repertoires from more than 5 Graves' hyperthyroidism patients were also compared in the study. Once sampling was done, hyperthyroidism patients were given methimazole at a starting dose of 30 mg daily, whereas ophthalmopathy patients were given high-dose intravenous methylprednisolone. The paper reports TCR Vbeta CDR3 sequencing of some 140 peripheral blood samples: 40 or so ophthalmopathy, about 75 hyperthyroidism and around 17 progressor patients.

Graves' hyperthyroidism was defined as stable when no progression to ophthalmopathy occurred over 18 months of follow-up. The hyperthyroidism patients were between 18 and 65 years old and newly diagnosed, with a disease duration of less than 2 months. Exclusion was applied to patients with uncontrolled infections, other autoimmune diseases, pregnancy or lactation. Clinical symptoms, serum thyroxine and TRAb, thyroid ultrasound, and orbital computed tomography formed the basis for the diagnoses. PBMCs were isolated from 7.5 to 10 ml of fresh peripheral blood by Ficoll-Paque density gradient centrifugation. Total RNA was extracted with Trizol reagent, and quality was checked on an Agilent 2100 Bioanalyzer. CDR3 length: 15 amino acids, cysteine to phenylalanine. The DNA shown is the 45-base CDR3, in frame from base 1. V lost 4 bases and J lost 0 bases; the stretch between them is 12 bases long. As encoded in the germline V gene, CDR1 is MGHRA while CDR2 is YSYEKL.

The TCR beta CDR3 regions were amplified from RNA transcripts. A first-round RT-PCR of the TCR CDR3 used the HTBI primer set with the Qiagen OneStep RT-PCR kit. The libraries were constructed in a second round of multiplex PCR and then size-selected and purified. The libraries were sequenced on an Illumina HiSeq2000 using paired-end 100 bp reads. The study's own analysis went as follows. SOAPnuke was used to process the raw data, with reads discarded if the reads contained adapters or uncalled bases, had a mean Phred below 15, or lacked an exact constant-primer or identifier match. High-quality paired reads were merged using COPE v1.2.5, and each unique nucleotide sequence was defined as a clonotype. MiTCR v1.1 was used to align clonotypes to the IMGT TRBV, TRBD and TRBJ reference segments. The analysis included only V-J combinations with a frequency above 0.0001, which together covered roughly 99% of the repertoires. A TCS score was defined as the ratio between F50 (clonal expansion) and ExV (chaos), using BLOSUM62-based TCRdist between CDR3 peptides within each V-J. Welch's t-statistics and random forest reduced roughly 540 V-J features to roughly 13, which were used in a naive Bayes classifier (R e1071). TCRdb itself trimmed the public reads at Q25 with fastp, ran MiXCR and retained productive beta chains. Merged by CDR3 protein, the rows form single entries marked with the most common genes and DNA. It is TCRdb's table, rather than the study itself, that gives the V and J calls and clone size. The sample yields about 320,000 distinct CDR3 sequences; about 15% were counted once. The ten largest make up approximately 35% of the sample.

The paper's findings and limits, for the study overall: Blood samples also contained most of the expanded thyroid clonotypes (frequency above 0.001), which suggests that blood repertoires may reflect thyroid immune responses. A 13 V-J signature model separated ophthalmopathy from stable hyperthyroidism, with over 85% sensitivity and roughly 81% specificity in cross-validation and 80%/75% in testing. No statistical method was used to set the sample size in advance, and investigators knew the group allocation. In validation, the model predicted progression to ophthalmopathy a median of approximately 6.3 months before onset, with over 55% sensitivity and more than 72% specificity.

The V gene is TRBV4-1 and the J gene is TRBJ1-1; tentative D gene TRBD1, with 5 bases matching. The sequencing sample was made of blood. This TCR derives from a man aged 25-45 years with Graves' hyperthyroidism. The CDR3 region: CASSRGPFLNTEAFF. The nucleotides read TGCGCCAGCAGCCGGGGACCTTTCTTGAACACTGAAGCTTTCTTT.